Described below is a single T cell receptor beta chain sequence and its context. The source of the sample is a study of glioma-infiltrating T cells. The CDR3 contains 12 residues. V was cut by 6 bases and J by 4 bases, with 9 bases left in between. Amplification of TCR alpha and beta CDR3 regions from RNA used iRepertoire nested multiplex PCR. TCRdb redid the calling of the multiplex PCR reads with MiXCR, one entry per CDR3 protein. Of about 180,000 distinct CDR3 sequences listed, approximately 40% are singletons. This receptor was identified in a human donor with low-grade glioma or glioblastoma, undergoing nonglioma brain surgery, or in good health (not recorded which). Specimen: glioma tissue, nonneoplastic brain tissue, or PBMCs (not recorded which). The chain carries TRBV12-3 or TRBV12-4 and TRBJ1-2; no clear D. CDR3: CASSPTPYGYTF. DNA for the CDR3: TGTGCCAGCAGCCCTACCCCCTATGGCTACACCTTC.